This TCR beta chain emerged from a study of blood T cell repertoires in COVID-19. Across the study: The United States, Italy and Spain supplied acute and convalescent COVID-19 samples. The cDNA or gDNA used as material had been derived from T cells, B-cell-depleted T cells, or PBMCs.

With V trimmed by 4 bases and J by 4 bases, 0 bases remained unmatched. Germline lookup yields CDR1 SQVTM and CDR2 ANQGSEA. This CDR3 has 12 amino acids. The Seattle site enrolled patients during active infection and followed them longitudinally. Original processing notes: Estimation of nucleated cell counts was performed using reference gene primer amplification. Here immunoSEQ multiplex PCR was the method, and the copy in TCRdb shows in-frame clones only, minus some. V and J calls and clone size are copied from that table; D and trimming were computed from the DNA. The table lists roughly 380,000 clones, 70% to 90% of them singletons, with approximately 1.5% in the top ten.

The sequenced sample consisted of peripheral blood. The chain couples TRBV29-1 to TRBJ2-5; 10 bases agree with TRBD1. The source of this sequence is a woman aged 40 to 49 with COVID-19, enrolled during active disease. The CDR3 nucleotides are TGCAGCGTTGGGACAGGGGGAGAGACCCAGTACTTC. Translated: CSVGTGGETQYF.